Included here is one T cell receptor (beta chain) sequence, with context. What it binds is unknown. The sample originates from a study of blood T cells in healthy people across ages. Germline trimming cut 4 bases from V and 6 bases from J; bases unmatched to any gene: 10. This CDR3 comprises 16 residues. Germline V CDR1 and CDR2: MNHEY, SVGEGT. Study results and limitations: Across the age range, TCR beta diversity per million T cells fell in a roughly linear way.

Then a second PCR, running roughly 7 to 12 cycles, was carried out with a sample-barcoded 5' primer and a J-beta primer mix. Using its own MiXCR run on the 5' RACE reads, TCRdb lists one record per CDR3 protein. This sample has 1.8 million or so distinct CDR3 sequences, with approximately 40% found just once. The rearrangement joins TRBV6-2 or TRBV6-3 to TRBJ1-4; TRBD1 matches 8 bases. Sequencing was done on a sample of blood. The sequence was collected from a human donor in good health. The CDR3 here is CASSSETGGSDEKLFF. CDR3 in DNA: TGTGCCAGCAGTTCAGAAACAGGGGGAAGTGATGAAAAACTGTTTTTT.